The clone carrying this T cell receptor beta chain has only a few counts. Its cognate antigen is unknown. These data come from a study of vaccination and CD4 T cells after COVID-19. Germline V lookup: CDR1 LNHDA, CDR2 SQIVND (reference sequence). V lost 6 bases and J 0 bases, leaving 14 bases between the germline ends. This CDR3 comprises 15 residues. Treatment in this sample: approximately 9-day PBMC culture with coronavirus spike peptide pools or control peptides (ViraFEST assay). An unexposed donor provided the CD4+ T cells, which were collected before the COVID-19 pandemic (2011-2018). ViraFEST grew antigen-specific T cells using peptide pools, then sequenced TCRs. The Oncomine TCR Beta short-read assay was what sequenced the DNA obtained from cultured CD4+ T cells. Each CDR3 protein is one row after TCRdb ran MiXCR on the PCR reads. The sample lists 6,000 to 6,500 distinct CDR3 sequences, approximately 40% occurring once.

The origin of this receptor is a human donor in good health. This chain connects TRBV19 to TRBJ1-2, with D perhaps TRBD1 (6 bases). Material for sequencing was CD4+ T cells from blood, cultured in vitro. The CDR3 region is CASRLTGSTNYGYTF. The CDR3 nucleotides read TGTGCCAGTAGACTCACAGGGTCCACTAACTATGGCTACACCTTC.